This T cell receptor beta chain was sequenced in a study of CD8 T cells in ankylosing spondylitis. Construction of TCR beta libraries was performed using quantitative 5'-RACE with molecular barcodes. TCRdb reanalysed the 5' RACE reads using MiXCR and keeps one entry per CDR3 protein. The sample has around 390,000 distinct CDR3 sequences; around 22% are singletons. Turning to this clonotype: What it binds is unknown.

There are 16 residues in the CDR3. The V gene lost 5 bases and the J gene lost 8 bases, with 22 bases spanning the gap. Germline V CDR1 and CDR2: SEHNR, FQNEAQ (reference sequence). Study conclusions and caveats: Reactive arthritis synovial fluid and blood previously showed some of these motif variants. Reportedly, disease-linked clones are significantly enriched in ankylosing spondylitis patients' matched synovial fluid. CD8+ by phenotype, disease-linked clones were relatively rare in peripheral blood. For ankylosing spondylitis blood, a TCR beta motif of 7 to 9 highly homologous variants appeared characteristic.

The genes are TRBV7-9 and TRBJ2-1, with D possibly TRBD1 on 6 matching bases. Specimen: blood, either unsorted or a sorted T cell fraction (not recorded which). The TCR sequence derives from a male donor with ankylosing spondylitis. The CDR3 coding sequence is TGTGCCAGCAGCGGGGAACAGGGTAGGTTGGGCCATGAGCAGTTCTTC. It codes for CASSGEQGRLGHEQFF.